A selection of T cell receptor beta chains follows, all from one sample in a study of metastatic and nonmetastatic thyroid tumors. TCRdb reanalyzed the PCR reads via MiXCR. The sample carries some 25,000 clones, approximately 21% recorded once. What was sequenced was blood. The receptors originated from a male donor with papillary thyroid cancer or a benign thyroid nodule (not recorded which). Some clones in this sample may be carry-over from other donors' samples. CDR3s leave out the opening cysteine and the closing phenylalanine or tryptophan. The D gene is left open where the match is weak.

V	D	CDR3
TRBV20-1	.	SARDWRRETEAF
TRBV28	.	ASSLGREVNEQY
TRBV30	.	AWTRTDRIPF
TRBV28	TRBD2	ASRNSGSRYEQY
TRBV20-1	TRBD1	SAEKRDSSYEQY
TRBV6-1	TRBD1	ASRLDRDRAYEQY
TRBV5-1	TRBD1	ASGDRGANEKLF
TRBV12-3/TRBV12-4	TRBD2	ASSQPGLAFSYNEQF
TRBV2	TRBD1	ASEQGKGIYNEQF
TRBV6-1	TRBD2	ASSAHISGAYEQY
TRBV5-1	.	ASRRDWGEAQY
TRBV27	TRBD1	AISWERSDVTGRTYEQY
TRBV6-2/TRBV6-3	.	ASSYGPGHILSNEQF
TRBV11-1	.	ASSPPTGYSSYEQY
TRBV7-8	.	ASSLGGLAYEQF
TRBV12-3/TRBV12-4	.	ASYRGGTYYNEQF
TRBV6-2/TRBV6-3	TRBD1	ASSPERGLVYGYT
TRBV30	TRBD1	AWSWTGGSGTIY
TRBV20-1	.	SAGRPGADGELF
TRBV27	.	ASSYGTPPHYEQY
TRBV7-3	TRBD2	ASSPSGRAGELF
TRBV20-1	.	GGLGNTEAF
TRBV5-4	.	ASSFYDSVESPGNTIY
TRBV20-1	TRBD1	SAESGTGSYEQY
TRBV20-1	TRBD2	SARDWERGAYEQY
TRBV20-1	.	SARGTGETQY
TRBV5-1	.	ASSLDFRNTIY
TRBV28	TRBD1	ASSPGQGLRNTIY
TRBV7-9	TRBD1	ASSNLGQGGTEAF
TRBV6-4	TRBD2	ASSLREAGELF
TRBV11-1	.	ASSQIAPLTSTQETKY
TRBV11-1	.	ASSSPGSGTPNTEAF
TRBV15	.	ATSRDRTGSYEQY
TRBV28	.	ASILSQGSEQPHH
TRBV6-6	.	ASSYSGTVTSGNTIY
TRBV27	TRBD2	ASSYGGRAGGELF
TRBV27	.	ASSLSGPGFAEAF
TRBV4-1	.	ASNLLLGASNEAF
TRBV4-1	TRBD2	ASSQGLAGVGETQY
TRBV6-1	.	ASSDRAEPNEQF
TRBV12-3/TRBV12-4	TRBD2	ASRSPSGANTGELF
TRBV3-1	.	ASSLTGVNEQF
TRBV12-3/TRBV12-4	TRBD2	ASSWGGSYEQY
TRBV28	TRBD1	ASSYPGQGGHGELF
TRBV4-3	TRBD2	ASSQTSVRSSYNEQF
TRBV18	.	ASSPLAGLNTGELF
TRBV27	TRBD1	ASSQYRGHGYT
TRBV11-2	.	ASSWCGGGENEQF
TRBV15	.	ATIRGLTAELF
TRBV13	TRBD1	ASSLGAGGPWGYT
TRBV28	.	ASRMGGHLNTEAF
TRBV6-1	.	ASSENSPPTSYNEQF
TRBV6-2/TRBV6-3	.	ASSYGRGLANTEAF
TRBV27	.	ASSFGGLGNQPQH
TRBV12-3/TRBV12-4	TRBD2	ASSPRGGGSSYEQY
TRBV4-1	.	ASSPHLTAPYKFYEQY
TRBV7-6	.	ASSLPRETVLEQF
TRBV28	TRBD1	ASRRQGAPVHY
TRBV28	.	ASSSAGAVVTVELF